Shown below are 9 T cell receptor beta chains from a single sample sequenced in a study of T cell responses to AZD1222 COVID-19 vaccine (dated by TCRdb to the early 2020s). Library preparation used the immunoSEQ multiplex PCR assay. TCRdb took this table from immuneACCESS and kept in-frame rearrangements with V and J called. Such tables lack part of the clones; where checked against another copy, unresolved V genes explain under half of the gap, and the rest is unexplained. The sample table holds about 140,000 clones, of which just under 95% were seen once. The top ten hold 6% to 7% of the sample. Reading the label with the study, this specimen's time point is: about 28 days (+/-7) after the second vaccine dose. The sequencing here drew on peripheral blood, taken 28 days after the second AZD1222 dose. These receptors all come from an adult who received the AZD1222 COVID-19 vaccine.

This chain's CDR3 is CAWSVSLHSEAFF. CDR3 DNA: TGTGCCTGGAGTGTATCCTTGCATAGTGAAGCTTTCTTT. The chain carries TRBV30 and TRBJ1-1; D is undetermined. Trimming removed 0 bases at V and 7 bases at J, with 12 bases between. Germline CDR1 reads GTSNPN; CDR2 reads SVGIG (reference sequence). The CDR3 sequence is 13 residues long.

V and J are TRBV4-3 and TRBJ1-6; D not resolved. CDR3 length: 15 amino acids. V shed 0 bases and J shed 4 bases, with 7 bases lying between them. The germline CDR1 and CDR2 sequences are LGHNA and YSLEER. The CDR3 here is CASSQDYTYNSPLHF. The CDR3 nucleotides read TGCGCCAGCAGCCAAGACTACACATATAATTCACCCCTCCACTTT.

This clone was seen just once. For the CDR3, the DNA is TGTGCCAGCCACCGGACAGGGTCCTACGAGCAGTACTTC. As protein: CASHRTGSYEQYF. The chain recombines TRBV18 with TRBJ2-7, with 8 bases fitting TRBD1. The CDR3 length is 13 residues. The V gene's germline CDR1 is KGHSH and CDR2 LQKENI. With 8 bases clipped from V and 1 base from J, the junction kept 4 bases outside the gene matches.

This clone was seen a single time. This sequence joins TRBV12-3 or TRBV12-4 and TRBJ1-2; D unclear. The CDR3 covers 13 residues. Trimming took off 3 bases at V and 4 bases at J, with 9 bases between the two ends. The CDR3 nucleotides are TGTGCCAGCAGTTTCGACACGATCTATGGCTACACCTTC. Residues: CASSFDTIYGYTF.

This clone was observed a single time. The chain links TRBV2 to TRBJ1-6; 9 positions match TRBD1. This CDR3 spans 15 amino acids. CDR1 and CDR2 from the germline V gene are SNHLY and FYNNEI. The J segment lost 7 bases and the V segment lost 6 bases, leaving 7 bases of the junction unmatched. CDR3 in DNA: TGTGCCAGCAGCCCCTCCGGGACAGGGAATTCACCCCTCCACTTT. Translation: CASSPSGTGNSPLHF.

The CDR3 loop is CASSQYFQGNPEAFF. CDR3 nucleotides: TGTGCCAGCAGCCAATATTTCCAGGGTAACCCTGAAGCTTTCTTT. This chain connects TRBV14 to TRBJ1-1; TRBD1 might be the D (5 bases). Trimming took off 2 bases at V and 6 bases at J, with 16 bases between the two ends. The CDR3 length is 15 residues. Per the germline V gene, CDR1 is SGHDN and CDR2 is FVKESK.

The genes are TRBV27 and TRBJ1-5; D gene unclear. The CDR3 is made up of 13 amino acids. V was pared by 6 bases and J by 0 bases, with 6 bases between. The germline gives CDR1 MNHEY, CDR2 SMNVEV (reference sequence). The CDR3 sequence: CASRLASNQPQHF. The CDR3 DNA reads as TGTGCCAGCAGGTTAGCTAGCAATCAGCCCCAGCATTTT.

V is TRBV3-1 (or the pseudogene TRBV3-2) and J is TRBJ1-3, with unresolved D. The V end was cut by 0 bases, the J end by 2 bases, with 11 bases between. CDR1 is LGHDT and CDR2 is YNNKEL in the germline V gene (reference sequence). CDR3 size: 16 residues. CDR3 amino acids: CASSQEVGAAGNTIYF. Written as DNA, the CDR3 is TGTGCCAGCAGCCAAGAGGTAGGAGCGGCTGGAAACACCATATATTTT.

As DNA, the CDR3 is TGTGCCAGCAGCCCAGGGGACAGGGGCTACTACACTGAAGCTTTCTTT. Protein sequence: CASSPGDRGYYTEAFF. This sequence joins TRBV7-9 and TRBJ1-1; 10 nucleotides line up with TRBD1. Germline trimming cut 5 bases from V and 3 bases from J; bases unmatched to any gene: 9. Germline CDR1 is SEHNR and CDR2 is FQNEAQ (reference sequence). CDR3 length equals 16 residues.